Below are 3 T cell receptor beta chains sequenced from a single sample in a study of regulatory T cells in long-lasting Graves disease. Documented time point: persistent/refractory GD, antithyroid drugs over 5 years with positive TRAb. Isolated PBMC RNA provided the starting material for the TCR library. CDR3-region Arm-PCR and iRepertoire HTBI primers produced the TCR beta libraries. A single record per CDR3 protein comes from TCRdb applying MiXCR to the multiplex PCR reads. The sample carries 400,000 to 500,000 distinct CDR3 sequences, around 20% recorded once. The sample was peripheral blood mononuclear cells (PBMCs), taken when the disease was refractory, from a patient treated with antithyroid drugs. These receptors came from a female donor with Graves disease.

This clonotype was seen repeatedly, ten times or more. The chain has TRBV28 and TRBJ2-7; TRBD2 agrees at 7 bases. CDR3 size: 16 residues. Germline V lookup: CDR1 MDHEN, CDR2 SYDVKM. The V and J ends lost 6 bases and 7 bases, in that order; junction bases with no gene match: 18. The CDR3 sequence is CASRAGWGEGRGEQYF. CDR3 nucleotide sequence: TGTGCCAGCAGGGCGGGCTGGGGGGAGGGCCGTGGAGAGCAGTACTTC.

This clonotype was seen at least ten times. This chain connects TRBV5-1 to TRBJ1-1; D gene uncertain. The CDR3 is 14 residues long. The ends were cut back, 1 base at V and 1 base at J, with 8 bases in the middle. CDR1 SGHRS and CDR2 YFSETQ come from the germline V gene. The CDR3 is CASSLSTRNTEAFF. The CDR3 DNA reads TGCGCCAGCAGCTTGTCGACAAGGAACACTGAAGCTTTCTTT.

This clonotype was observed a few times. The chain has TRBV20-1 and TRBJ1-1, with D uncertain. Germline CDR1 reads DFQATT; CDR2 reads SNEGSKA (reference sequence). Trimming shortened V by 6 bases and J by 0 bases, and 11 bases separated the two germline ends. The CDR3 runs 13 residues. This chain's CDR3 is CSAPGPMNTEAFF. The CDR3 region has the DNA TGCAGTGCCCCCGGGCCCATGAACACTGAAGCTTTCTTT.